This T cell receptor (beta chain) is drawn from a study of beta chain features in type 1 diabetes. Study as a whole: Cell yields, gender and age were similar in healthy donors and patients. General observations from the study: In the patient group, naive, central memory and Treg TCRB repertoires seemed more alike than in the healthy donor group. PCR may have favored shorter templates equally in patients and controls.

Sorting of CD4+ naive, central memory, regulatory and stem cell-like memory cells was performed via CD45RO/CCR7/CD25/CD127/CD95/CD27. Expressed TCRB transcripts were sequenced after all isolated RNA was converted to cDNA. Generated by immunoSEQ multiplex PCR, the TCRdb table keeps only in-frame clones and is missing some. Of more than 110,000 clones in the sample, 6.9% are singletons; the top ten hold about 1.4%. This clone was detected many times. The antigen is not known. The ends were cut back, 1 base at V and 8 bases at J, with 11 bases in the middle. This CDR3 spans 12 amino acids. Germline V gene sequence: CDR1 GTSNPN, CDR2 SVGIG (reference sequence).

This chain connects TRBV30 to TRBJ1-2; the D gene is possibly TRBD1 (5 bases). This TCR derives from a woman in her 30s in good health. Material: central memory CD4+ T cells from blood. This CDR3 is CAWSAGTRGYTF. In nucleotides, the CDR3 is TGTGCCTGGAGTGCAGGGACTCGCGGCTACACCTTC.